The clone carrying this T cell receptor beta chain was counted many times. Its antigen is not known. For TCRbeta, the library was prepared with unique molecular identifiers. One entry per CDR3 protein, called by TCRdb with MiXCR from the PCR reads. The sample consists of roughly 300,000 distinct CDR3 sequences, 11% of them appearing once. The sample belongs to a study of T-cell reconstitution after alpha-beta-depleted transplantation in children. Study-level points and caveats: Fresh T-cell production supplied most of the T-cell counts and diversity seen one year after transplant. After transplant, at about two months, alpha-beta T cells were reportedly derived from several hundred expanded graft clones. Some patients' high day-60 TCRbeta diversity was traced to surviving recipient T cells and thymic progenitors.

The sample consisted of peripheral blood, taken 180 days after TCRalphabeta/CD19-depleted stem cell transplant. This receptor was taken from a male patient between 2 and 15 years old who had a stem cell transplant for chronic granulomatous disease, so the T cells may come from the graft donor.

CDR3 sequence reads: CASSLDLGVAKNIQYF. The CDR3 DNA sequence: TGTGCCAGCAGCCTCGACCTGGGGGTAGCCAAAAACATTCAGTACTTC. The V call is TRBV7-8, the J call TRBJ2-4; D is possibly TRBD1 or TRBD2 (5 bases each). V lost 5 bases and J 0 bases, leaving 14 bases between the germline ends. Germline V CDR1 and CDR2: SGHVS, FQNEAQ. This CDR3 is 16 amino acids long.